These T cell receptor beta chains were read from a single sample in a study of graft-versus-host responses after intestinal transplantation. Clones were sequenced by immunoSEQ multiplex PCR, and TCRdb holds only the in-frame ones, with some missing. The table lists roughly 46,000 clones, approximately 92% of them singletons, with 4.5% to 7.5% in the top ten. Sequencing was performed on PBMCs, taken about 120 weeks after a first intestinal transplant, on the day of a second. The receptors originated from a human patient who received an intestinal transplant, so some T cells may come from the graft donor. The CDR3 runs from the conserved cysteine through the conserved F or W. The order of the fields is CDR3 protein, D gene, J gene, V gene, clone size. The D gene is left open where the match is weak. Only some rows state a clone size, as once, few, many or a class for expanded clones.

CDR3aa: CASSPWGETQYF; d_gene: -; j_gene: TRBJ2-5; v_gene: TRBV7-7; abundance: -
CDR3aa: CASSRTSGSLYEQFF; d_gene: TRBD2; j_gene: TRBJ2-1; v_gene: TRBV28; abundance: -
CDR3aa: CASRLDSDEQYF; d_gene: -; j_gene: TRBJ2-7; v_gene: TRBV28; abundance: -
CDR3aa: CASYTTPMNTEAFF; d_gene: -; j_gene: TRBJ1-1; v_gene: TRBV28; abundance: few
CDR3aa: CASSSGQQYEQYF; d_gene: -; j_gene: TRBJ2-7; v_gene: TRBV28; abundance: -
CDR3aa: CASSPESQGAQYF; d_gene: -; j_gene: TRBJ2-5; v_gene: TRBV7-2; abundance: -
CDR3aa: CASSLARGGEQYF; d_gene: TRBD2; j_gene: TRBJ2-7; v_gene: TRBV7-9; abundance: -
CDR3aa: CASSPSPGEYQETQYF; d_gene: -; j_gene: TRBJ2-5; v_gene: TRBV9; abundance: -
CDR3aa: CASSEGGSNQPQHF; d_gene: -; j_gene: TRBJ1-5; v_gene: TRBV2; abundance: few
CDR3aa: CAWSKGWGDASYEQYF; d_gene: -; j_gene: TRBJ2-7; v_gene: TRBV30; abundance: -
CDR3aa: CASGRMLFRTQYF; d_gene: -; j_gene: TRBJ2-3; v_gene: TRBV4-1; abundance: once
CDR3aa: CASSVTLTGELFF; d_gene: -; j_gene: TRBJ2-2; v_gene: TRBV10-2; abundance: -
CDR3aa: CASSLNTGLTDTQYF; d_gene: -; j_gene: TRBJ2-3; v_gene: TRBV7-3; abundance: -
CDR3aa: CASSFRDTDQPQHF; d_gene: -; j_gene: TRBJ1-5; v_gene: TRBV5-6; abundance: -
CDR3aa: CASSLAGGVSPLHF; d_gene: TRBD1; j_gene: TRBJ1-6; v_gene: TRBV5-6; abundance: -
CDR3aa: CASSYQNTEAFF; d_gene: -; j_gene: TRBJ1-1; v_gene: TRBV6-6; abundance: -
CDR3aa: CASRGPSYEQYF; d_gene: -; j_gene: TRBJ2-7; v_gene: TRBV6-6; abundance: once
CDR3aa: CASSLEGNEQFF; d_gene: -; j_gene: TRBJ2-1; v_gene: TRBV7-2; abundance: -
CDR3aa: CASSYDGLSYEQYF; d_gene: -; j_gene: -; v_gene: TRBV6-5; abundance: -
CDR3aa: CASSRRQGREKLFF; d_gene: TRBD1; j_gene: TRBJ1-4; v_gene: TRBV6-5; abundance: -
CDR3aa: CASSENYGYTF; d_gene: -; j_gene: TRBJ1-2; v_gene: TRBV5-8; abundance: -